This TCR beta chain was sequenced in a study of shared clonotypes between healthy human individuals. Sequenced by immunoSEQ multiplex PCR; TCRdb stores in-frame clones only, minus some. In the table there are approximately 1.1 million clones, approximately 78% of which are singletons. This clone appeared a single time. CDR3 length equals 13 residues. V was clipped by 5 bases and J by 2 bases, with 9 bases between them. Germline loops: CDR1 SGHTA, CDR2 FQGTGA. The source material was memory CD4+ T cells from PBMCs. Subset specified: CD45RA-negative fraction. This receptor was identified in a man aged 18 to 30 in good health. Some clones in this sample may be carry-over from other donors' samples. The J gene is TRBJ2-5, the V gene TRBV7-3, with a tentative D call TRBD1 (6 bases). CDR3 nucleotide sequence: TGTGCCAGCAGCCGGACAGAACAAGAGACCCAGTACTTC. Protein: CASSRTEQETQYF.